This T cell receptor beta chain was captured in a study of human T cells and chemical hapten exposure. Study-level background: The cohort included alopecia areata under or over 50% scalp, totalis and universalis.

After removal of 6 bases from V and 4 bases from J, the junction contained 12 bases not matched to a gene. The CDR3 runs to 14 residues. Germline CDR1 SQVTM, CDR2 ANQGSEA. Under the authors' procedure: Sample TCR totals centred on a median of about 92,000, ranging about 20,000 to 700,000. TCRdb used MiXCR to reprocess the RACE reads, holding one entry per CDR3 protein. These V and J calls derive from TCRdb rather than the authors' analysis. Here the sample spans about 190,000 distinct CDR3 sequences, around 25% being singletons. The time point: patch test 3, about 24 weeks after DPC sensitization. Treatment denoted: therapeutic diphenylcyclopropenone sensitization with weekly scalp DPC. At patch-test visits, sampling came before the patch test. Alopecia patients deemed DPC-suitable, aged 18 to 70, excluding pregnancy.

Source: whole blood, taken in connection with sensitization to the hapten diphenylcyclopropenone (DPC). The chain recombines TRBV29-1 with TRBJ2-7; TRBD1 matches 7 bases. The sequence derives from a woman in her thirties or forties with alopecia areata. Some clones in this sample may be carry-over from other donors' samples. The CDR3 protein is CSVRQGPPSYEQYF. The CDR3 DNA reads TGCAGCGTCAGACAGGGACCACCTTCGTACGAGCAGTACTTC.